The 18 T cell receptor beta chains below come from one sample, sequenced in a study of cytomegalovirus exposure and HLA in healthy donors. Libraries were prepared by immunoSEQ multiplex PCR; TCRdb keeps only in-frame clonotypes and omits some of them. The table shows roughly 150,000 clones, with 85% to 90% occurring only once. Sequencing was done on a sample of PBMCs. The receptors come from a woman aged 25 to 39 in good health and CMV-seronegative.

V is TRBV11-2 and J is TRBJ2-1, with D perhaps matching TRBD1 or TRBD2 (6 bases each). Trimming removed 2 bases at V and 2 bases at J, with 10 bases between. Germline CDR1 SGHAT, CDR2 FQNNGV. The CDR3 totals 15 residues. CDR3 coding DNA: TGTGCCAGCAGCTTAAGGGGGGCCCCCTACAATGAGCAGTTCTTC. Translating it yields CASSLRGAPYNEQFF.

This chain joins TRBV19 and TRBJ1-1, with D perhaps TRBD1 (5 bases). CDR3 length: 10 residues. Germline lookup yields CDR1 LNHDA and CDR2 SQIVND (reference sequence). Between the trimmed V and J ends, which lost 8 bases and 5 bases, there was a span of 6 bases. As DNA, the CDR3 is TGTGCCAGTGGGGGGACTGAAGCTTTCTTT. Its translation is CASGGTEAFF.

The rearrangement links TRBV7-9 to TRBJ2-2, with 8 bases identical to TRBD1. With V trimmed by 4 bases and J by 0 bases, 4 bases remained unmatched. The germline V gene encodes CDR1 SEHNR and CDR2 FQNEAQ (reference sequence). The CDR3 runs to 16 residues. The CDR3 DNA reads TGTGCCAGCAGCTCTCCGGACAGGGCGAACACCGGGGAGCTGTTTTTT. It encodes CASSSPDRANTGELFF.

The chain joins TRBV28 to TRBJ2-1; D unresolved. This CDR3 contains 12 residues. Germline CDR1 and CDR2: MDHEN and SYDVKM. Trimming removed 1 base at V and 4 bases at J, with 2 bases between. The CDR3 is CASSLLYNEQFF. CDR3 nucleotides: TGTGCCAGCAGTTTATTGTACAATGAGCAGTTCTTC.

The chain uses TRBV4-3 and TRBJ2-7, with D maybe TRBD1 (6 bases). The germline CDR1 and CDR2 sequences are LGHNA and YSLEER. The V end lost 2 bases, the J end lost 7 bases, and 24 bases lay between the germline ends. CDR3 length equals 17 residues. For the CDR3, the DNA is TGCGCCAGCAGCCAATGGGCGGTCGGGCAGGGGACGGGGGAGCAGTACTTC. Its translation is CASSQWAVGQGTGEQYF.

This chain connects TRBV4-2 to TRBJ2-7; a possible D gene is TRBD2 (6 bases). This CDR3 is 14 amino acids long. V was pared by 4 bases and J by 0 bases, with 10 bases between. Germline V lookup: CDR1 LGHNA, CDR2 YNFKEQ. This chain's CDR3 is CASSPKTSSYEQYF. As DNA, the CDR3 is TGTGCCAGCAGCCCAAAGACTAGCTCCTACGAGCAGTACTTC.

The CDR3 loop reads CASSQERGDGYTF. The CDR3 DNA is TGCGCCAGCAGCCAAGAGAGGGGAGACGGCTACACCTTC. The chain has TRBV4-3 and TRBJ1-2, with D maybe TRBD1 (5 bases). Trimming cost V 0 bases and J 8 bases, with 10 bases left between them. The CDR3 totals 13 residues. The V gene's germline CDR1 is LGHNA and CDR2 YSLEER.

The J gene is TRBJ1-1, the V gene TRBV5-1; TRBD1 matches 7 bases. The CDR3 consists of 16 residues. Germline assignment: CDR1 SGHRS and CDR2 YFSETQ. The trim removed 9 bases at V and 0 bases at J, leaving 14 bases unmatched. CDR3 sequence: CATLQGPHQMNTEAFF. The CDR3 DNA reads TGCGCCACCCTACAGGGGCCACACCAAATGAACACTGAAGCTTTCTTT.

The CDR3 DNA reads as TGTGCCAGCAGCTTATCAGGAGCCAGTCTAATTCAATACAATGAGCAGTTCTTC. It encodes CASSLSGASLIQYNEQFF. The chain has TRBV7-8 and TRBJ2-1; D is unclear. Germline V gives CDR1 SGHVS, CDR2 FQNEAQ. This CDR3 is built from 18 residues. V lost 2 bases to trimming and J lost 4 bases, with 21 bases between them.

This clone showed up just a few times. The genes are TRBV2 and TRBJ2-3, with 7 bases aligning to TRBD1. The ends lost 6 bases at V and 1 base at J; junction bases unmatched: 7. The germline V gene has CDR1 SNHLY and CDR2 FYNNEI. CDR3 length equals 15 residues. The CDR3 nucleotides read TGTGCCAGCAGCACGACCGGACAGGGCACAGATACGCAGTATTTT. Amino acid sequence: CASSTTGQGTDTQYF.

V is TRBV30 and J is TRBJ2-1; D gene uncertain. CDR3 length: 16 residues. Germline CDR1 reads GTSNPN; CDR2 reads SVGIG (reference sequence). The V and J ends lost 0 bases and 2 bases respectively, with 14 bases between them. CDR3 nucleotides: TGTGCCTGGAGTGTACGCTCAGGCCGGACCTACAATGAGCAGTTCTTC. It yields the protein CAWSVRSGRTYNEQFF.

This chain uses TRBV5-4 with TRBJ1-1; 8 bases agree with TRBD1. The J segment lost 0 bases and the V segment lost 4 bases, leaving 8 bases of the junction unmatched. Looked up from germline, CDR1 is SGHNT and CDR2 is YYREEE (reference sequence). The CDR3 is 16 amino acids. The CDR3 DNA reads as TGTGCCAGCAGCCCGGGACAGGTGGTGCTGAACACTGAAGCTTTCTTT. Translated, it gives CASSPGQVVLNTEAFF.

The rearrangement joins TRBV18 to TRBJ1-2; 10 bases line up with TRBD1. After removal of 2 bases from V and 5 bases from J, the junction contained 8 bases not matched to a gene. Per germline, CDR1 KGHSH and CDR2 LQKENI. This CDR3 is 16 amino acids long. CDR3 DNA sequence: TGTGCCAGCTCACCAACCGGGACAGGGGAAGGGTATGGCTACACCTTC. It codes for CASSPTGTGEGYGYTF.

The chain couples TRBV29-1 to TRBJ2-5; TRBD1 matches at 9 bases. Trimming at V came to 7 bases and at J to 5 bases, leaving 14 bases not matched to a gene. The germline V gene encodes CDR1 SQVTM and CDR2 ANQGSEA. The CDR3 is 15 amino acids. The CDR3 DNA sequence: TGCAGCGCCCTACCGCAAGACAGGGGGAGGGAGACCCAGTACTTC. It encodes CSALPQDRGRETQYF.

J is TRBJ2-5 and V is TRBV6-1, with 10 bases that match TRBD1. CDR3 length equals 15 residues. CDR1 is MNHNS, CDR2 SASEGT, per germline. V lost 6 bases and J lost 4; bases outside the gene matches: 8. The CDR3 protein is CASRRDRGIGETQYF. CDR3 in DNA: TGTGCCAGCAGGAGGGACAGGGGAATTGGAGAGACCCAGTACTTC.

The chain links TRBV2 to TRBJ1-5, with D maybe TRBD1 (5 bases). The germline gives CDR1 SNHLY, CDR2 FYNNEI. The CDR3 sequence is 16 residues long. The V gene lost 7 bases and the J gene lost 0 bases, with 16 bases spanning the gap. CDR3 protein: CASKGTGGYSNQPQHF. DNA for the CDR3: TGTGCCAGCAAGGGGACCGGAGGATATAGCAATCAGCCCCAGCATTTT. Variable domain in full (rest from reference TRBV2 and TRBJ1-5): EPEVTQTPSHQVTQMGQEVILRCVPISNHLYFYWYRQILGQKVEFLVSFYNNEISEKSEIFDDQFSVERPDGSNFTLKIRSTKLEDSAMYFCASKGTGGYSNQPQHFGDGTRLSIL.

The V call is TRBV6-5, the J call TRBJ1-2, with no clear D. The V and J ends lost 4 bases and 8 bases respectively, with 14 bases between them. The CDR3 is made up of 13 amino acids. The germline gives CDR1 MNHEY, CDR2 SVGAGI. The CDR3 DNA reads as TGTGCCAGCAGTTTGGGCATCGGACTCGGCTACACCTTC. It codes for CASSLGIGLGYTF.

The CDR3: CASSLWGGRQETQYF. The CDR3 nucleotides read TGTGCCAGCAGCTTATGGGGGGGGAGGCAAGAGACCCAGTACTTC. The J gene is TRBJ2-5, the V gene TRBV7-6; 7 bases fit TRBD2. The CDR3 has 15 residues. V trimming: 2 bases; J trimming: 2 bases; junction bases outside the gene matches: 5. Germline CDR1 is SGHVS and CDR2 is FNYEAQ.